This T cell receptor (beta chain) was recorded in a study of blood T cell repertoires in COVID-19. CDR3 length: 15 residues. The V gene's germline CDR1 is MNHNY and CDR2 SVGAGI (reference sequence). V lost 2 bases to trimming and J lost 8 bases; unmatched junction nucleotides: 8. The assay was immunoSEQ multiplex PCR, and TCRdb's table has in-frame clones only and misses some. The sample includes roughly 110,000 clones, approximately 81% of them seen just once. The chain couples TRBV6-6 to TRBJ2-1, with 8 bases matching TRBD1. The sequence came from a man aged 35-49 years with acute or convalescent COVID-19. Sequences were obtained from peripheral blood. The CDR3 DNA follows: TGTGCCAGCAGTTACCCCAGGGGGCGCCTTCATGAGCAGTTCTTC. Amino acid sequence: CASSYPRGRLHEQFF.